The clone carrying this T cell receptor (beta chain) was seen only a few times. Its matching antigen is unknown. Indicated treatment: roughly 11-day PBMC culture with coronavirus spike peptide pools or control peptides (ViraFEST assay). CD4+ T lymphocytes from the unexposed donor were collected before the COVID-19 pandemic (2011-2018). ViraFEST used peptide pools to expand antigen-specific T cells before TCR sequencing. Following culture for more than nine days, CD4+ T cells were isolated by negative selection. The Oncomine TCR Beta short-read assay sequenced DNA from cultured CD4+ T cells. After culture, CD4+ T cells served as the source for genomic DNA extraction. TCRdb re-derived calls from the PCR reads in MiXCR, one entry per CDR3 protein. In the table there are about 11,000 distinct CDR3 sequences, 25% to 30% of which are singletons. This record comes from a study of vaccination and CD4 T cells after COVID-19. As for the study in general: Post-vaccination specimens were collected at a median of about 70 days following dose two (range 14 to 241). General study findings and limits: Convalescent patients' clones that were vaccine-specific were spike mono-reactive in 304 of 307 cases.

Germline CDR1 MNHNS, CDR2 SASEGT. Trimming removed 2 bases from V and 4 bases from J, with 8 bases in between. This CDR3 region has 13 residues. The J gene is TRBJ2-5, the V gene TRBV6-1; D unclear. The specimen sequenced was CD4+ T cells from blood, cultured in vitro. The receptor was isolated from a human donor in good health. The CDR3 loop is CASSETSLETQYF. The CDR3 DNA reads TGTGCCAGCAGTGAAACTTCCCTAGAGACCCAGTACTTC.